What follows are 21 T cell receptor beta chains derived from one specimen sequenced in a study of vaccination and CD4 T cells after COVID-19. No antigen has been identified for these receptors. The treatment denotes: approximately 10-day PBMC culture with coronavirus spike peptide pools or control peptides (ViraFEST assay). CD4+ T cells that had been cultured provided DNA sequenced with the Oncomine TCR Beta short-read assay. TCRdb independently ran MiXCR on the PCR reads; one entry per CDR3 protein. The sample shows roughly 14,000 distinct CDR3 sequences, just under 35% of them seen only once. The sample consisted of cultured CD4+ T cells from blood. These receptors came from a human donor with COVID-19.

By share, this clonotype counts as medium-sized. The V and J genes are TRBV24-1 and TRBJ1-5; 8 bases align to TRBD1. The CDR3 has 15 residues. With 4 bases clipped from V and 5 bases from J, the junction kept 6 bases outside the gene matches. Germline assignment: CDR1 KGHDR and CDR2 SFDVKD. The chain's CDR3 is CATSDGQGVYQPQHF. The CDR3 DNA sequence: TGTGCCACCAGTGACGGACAGGGCGTATATCAGCCCCAGCATTTT.

This clonotype showed up just a few times. This chain uses TRBV24-1 with TRBJ1-4, with a tentative D call TRBD1 (5 bases). The germline gives CDR1 KGHDR, CDR2 SFDVKD. The CDR3 length is 13 residues. V was shortened by 2 bases and J by 8 bases, with 8 bases between the two germline ends. DNA of the CDR3: TGTGCCACCAGTGATTCTGACAGCGAAAAACTGTTTTTT. Translating it yields CATSDSDSEKLFF.

The chain couples TRBV19 to TRBJ1-2, with 11 bases identical to TRBD1. The germline V gene encodes CDR1 LNHDA and CDR2 SQIVND (reference sequence). The CDR3 is made up of 16 amino acids. V shed 0 bases, J shed 6 bases, and the junction held 6 bases outside the gene matches. CDR3 sequence reads: CASSIDVGQGAHGYTF. The DNA of the CDR3 is TGTGCCAGTAGTATAGATGTAGGACAGGGGGCGCATGGCTACACCTTC.

The chain joins TRBV6-4 to TRBJ1-1; 10 bases match TRBD1. CDR1 MRHNA and CDR2 SNTAGT come from the germline V gene. The CDR3 is made up of 17 amino acids. V lost 0 bases and J lost 3; bases outside the gene matches: 7. The CDR3 spells CASSDSTGGIGYTEAFF. The CDR3 DNA is TGTGCCAGCAGTGACTCGACAGGGGGCATCGGGTACACTGAAGCTTTCTTT.

This rearrangement joins TRBV27 to TRBJ1-2, with 10 bases matching TRBD1. The CDR3 spans 14 residues. J gave up 8 bases and V 3 bases, and 6 bases lay outside the gene matches. Germline CDR1 MNHEY, CDR2 SMNVEV (reference sequence). CDR3 loop: CASSFRGQGNGYTF. CDR3 DNA sequence: TGTGCCAGCAGTTTTAGGGGACAGGGGAACGGCTACACCTTC.

The chain joins TRBV5-1 to TRBJ2-3; D uncertain. Per the germline V gene, CDR1 is SGHRS and CDR2 is YFSETQ. The CDR3 consists of 12 residues. V lost 0 bases and J lost 5, with 4 bases in between. CDR3 in DNA: TGCGCCAGCAGCTTGGGGGGAGATACGCAGTATTTT. Amino acid sequence: CASSLGGDTQYF. The variable domain in full, completed from reference TRBV5-1 and TRBJ2-3, reads KAGVTQTPRYLIKTRGQQVTLSCSPISGHRSVSWYQQTPGQGLQFLFEYFSETQRNKGNFPGRFSGRQFSNSRSEMNVSTLELGDSALYLCASSLGGDTQYFGPGTRLTVL.

This chain joins TRBV28 and TRBJ2-2; 9 nucleotides align to TRBD1. CDR1 is MDHEN, CDR2 SYDVKM, per germline. Trimming removed 6 bases from V and 6 bases from J; junction bases left unmatched: 8. The CDR3 runs 15 residues. This CDR3 reads CASRTDGTGPGELFF. DNA for the CDR3: TGTGCCAGCAGAACCGATGGGACAGGGCCCGGGGAGCTGTTTTTT. Full variable domain (rest looked up from reference TRBV28 and TRBJ2-2): DVKVTQSSRYLVKRTGEKVFLECVQDMDHENMFWYRQDPGLGLRLIYFSYDVKMKEKGDIPEGYSVSREKKERFSLILESASTNQTSMYLCASRTDGTGPGELFFGEGSRLTVL.

The chain is built from TRBV19 and TRBJ2-3, with D possibly matching TRBD1 (6 bases). Per germline, CDR1 LNHDA and CDR2 SQIVND (reference sequence). Trimming removed 4 bases from V and 7 bases from J, with 9 bases in between. The CDR3 contains 12 residues. Written as DNA, the CDR3 is TGTGCCAGTAGTACCAGGGGCTATACGCAGTATTTT. Protein sequence: CASSTRGYTQYF.

The rearrangement links TRBV10-2 to TRBJ2-3; D is undetermined. This CDR3 has 14 amino acids. Germline CDR1 reads WSHSY; CDR2 reads SAAADI. Trimming removed 7 bases from V and 2 bases from J, with 13 bases in between. CDR3 sequence: CASTPVEPTDTQYF. Written as DNA, the CDR3 is TGCGCCAGCACTCCGGTGGAGCCCACAGATACGCAGTATTTT.

The table lists this clonotype with a few counts. This chain uses TRBV20-1 with TRBJ1-1; no clear D gene. CDR3 length: 14 residues. CDR1 is DFQATT, CDR2 SNEGSKA, per germline (reference sequence). Trimming left V 8 bases short and J 2 bases short, with 18 bases between. CDR3 sequence reads: CSPGLTLFNTEAFF. The DNA for the CDR3 is TGCAGTCCCGGACTGACCCTTTTCAACACTGAAGCTTTCTTT.

This clonotype was picked up a small number of times. This chain connects TRBV6-5 to TRBJ1-1, with D perhaps matching TRBD1 (5 bases). In germline, CDR1 is MNHEY, CDR2 SVGAGI. The CDR3 sequence is 14 residues long. The V gene lost 2 bases and the J gene lost 6 bases, with 13 bases spanning the gap. The CDR3 coding sequence is TGTGCCAGCAGTTACATGGGGCACAGGTCTGAAGCTTTCTTT. Its translation is CASSYMGHRSEAFF.

This clonotype was counted between two and nine times. The CDR3 DNA is TGTGCCAGCAGCTTGTCTGGGGCGGGAACGGAGCTGTTTTTT. Amino acid sequence: CASSLSGAGTELFF. The chain joins TRBV7-2 to TRBJ2-2; D might be TRBD2 (6 bases). The CDR3 has 14 amino acids. Germline V gene lookup returns CDR1 SGHTA and CDR2 FQGNSA. Trimming cost V 3 bases and J 10 bases, with 15 bases left between them.

The V and J genes are TRBV6-1 and TRBJ2-2; perhaps TRBD1 as D (5 bases). The CDR3 loop spans 17 amino acids. Germline-derived CDR1 and CDR2 are MNHNS and SASEGT. The ends were cut back, 9 bases at V and 2 bases at J, with 22 bases in the middle. The CDR3 DNA is TGTGCCAGAGAATCGGTACGGCAGGGATTAAACACCGGGGAGCTGTTTTTT. Encoded protein: CARESVRQGLNTGELFF.

The chain couples TRBV7-3 to TRBJ1-2; no reliable D call. Trimming stripped 1 base from V and 4 bases from J, with 7 bases between. Germline V gene sequence: CDR1 SGHTA, CDR2 FQGTGA. This CDR3 contains 13 residues. The CDR3 DNA sequence: TGTGCCAGCAGCTTAAGCGCAGTCTATGGCTACACCTTC. It specifies CASSLSAVYGYTF.

The gene calls are TRBV10-3 and TRBJ2-2; TRBD1 is a possible D gene (5 bases). The length of the CDR3 is 19 residues. The germline gives CDR1 ENHRY, CDR2 SYGVKD. Trimming left V 4 bases short and J 1 base short, with 22 bases between. The CDR3 nucleotides read TGTGCCATCAGTGCCACTACATCCGTTGGGGCAGTGAACACCGGGGAGCTGTTTTTT. Translation gives CAISATTSVGAVNTGELFF.

A remark on this clonotype: The germline gene is not matched at one end of the junction; a read error may be the cause. The chain joins TRBV24-1 to TRBJ2-5; D is tentatively TRBD1 or TRBD2 (5 bases each). The germline gives CDR1 KGHDR, CDR2 SFDVKD. There are 13 residues in the CDR3. Here the CDR3 reads CATSDGGFGTQCF. The CDR3 nucleotides are TGTGCCACCAGTGATGGGGGTTTCGGGACCCAGTGCTTC.

The genes are TRBV5-1 and TRBJ1-6, with D perhaps TRBD1 (5 bases). V was cut by 5 bases and J by 10 bases, with 22 bases left in between. The CDR3 contains 16 residues. Germline V gives CDR1 SGHRS, CDR2 YFSETQ. CDR3 bases: TGCGCCAGCAGTCCCAACTGGTCCCTCGGGGGATCACCCCTCCACTTT. Protein sequence: CASSPNWSLGGSPLHF.

This clonotype has just a few counts. V usage is TRBV29-1 and J usage is TRBJ1-2; possibly TRBD1 for D (5 bases). This CDR3 comprises 14 residues. Trimming pared 1 base from V and 0 bases from J, leaving 9 bases between. Per germline, CDR1 SQVTM and CDR2 ANQGSEA. CDR3 nucleotide sequence: TGCAGCGTTGAAGGGCTGGGGGCTAACTATGGCTACACCTTC. Residues: CSVEGLGANYGYTF.

V is TRBV6-1 and J is TRBJ1-2; 8 bases agree with TRBD1. This CDR3 has 15 amino acids. Trimming removed 6 bases from V and 6 bases from J; junction bases left unmatched: 12. Germline lookup yields CDR1 MNHNS and CDR2 SASEGT. CDR3 nucleotides: TGTGCCAGCAGCCCAGTCAACCCAGGGGGCAATGGCTACACCTTC. This gives the protein CASSPVNPGGNGYTF.

The rearrangement links TRBV7-2 to TRBJ1-5; TRBD1 matches at 9 bases. The trim removed 1 base at V and 5 bases at J, leaving 3 bases unmatched. The CDR3 has 15 amino acids. CDR1 and CDR2 (germline): SGHTA, FQGNSA. The CDR3 reads CASSLDRGQDQPQHF. The CDR3 DNA reads TGTGCCAGCAGCTTAGACAGGGGGCAGGATCAGCCCCAGCATTTT.

J is TRBJ1-2 and V is TRBV20-1, with D possibly matching TRBD1 (6 bases). Deletions cut 0 bases from V and 4 bases from J, with 9 bases between. The CDR3 has 13 amino acids. Germline CDR1 DFQATT, CDR2 SNEGSKA (reference sequence). The CDR3 bases are TGCAGTGCTAGAGAAGGGGGGGTCTATGGCTACACCTTC. Residues: CSAREGGVYGYTF.